This T cell receptor beta chain was sequenced in a study of T cell responses to AZD1222 COVID-19 vaccine (dated by TCRdb to the early 2020s). With regard to the full study: AZD1222 recipients given second doses at about 4 weeks or at about 12 weeks were pooled, since spike-specific TCR depth and breadth were not found to differ between the two schedules. Trial participants were enrolled into age subgroups of 18-55, 56-69 and 70-plus years, which contained 148, 28 and 57 TCR-sequenced participants, respectively. A total of about 230 trial participants underwent TCR sequencing, of whom about 210 received two doses of AZD1222 and 26 received two doses of the MenACWY control vaccine. Study-wide findings and limitations: Spike-specific TCR breadth and depth rose significantly after two AZD1222 doses compared with day 0 and with MenACWY recipients. Only five to seven AZD1222 recipients were SARS-CoV-2 seropositive at baseline, limiting conclusions about previously exposed vaccinees. The 56-69-year group was small, and its depth increase did not reach significance, likely because of low power. No day 14 peak-response samples were available, so repertoires were characterized only after the peak T cell response. Vaccine-associated CD4 TCRs spanned the whole spike protein, with dominant responses in regions 160-218 and 743-854. Nearly half of unique spike-specific TCRs reportedly recognized epitopes outside regions mutated in the B.1.351 and B.1.1.7 variants. Participants were mostly white British and included more females than males, and it was suggested by the authors that clonal diversity may have been underestimated.

With respect to this clone: There is no known antigen for this receptor. Nothing much larger sits one base from this clone, and base qualities are not available. This sample also contains other DNA sequences that code for the same CDR3.

The CDR3 regions of human TCRbeta chains were analyzed by immunosequencing. The source study handled its data this way. Repertoire TCRs were checked for matches against a reference library of SARS-CoV-2-specific TCRs that had been generated using the MIRA antigen-specificity platform. Breadth was defined as the fraction of unique TCRs that were SARS-CoV-2-associated. Depth was defined as the fraction of total T cells that were SARS-CoV-2-associated. Using the MIRA data, each spike-specific TCR was mapped to the spike region that the TCR reacts to and placed in a CD4 or CD8 class. Log10-transformed breadth and depth values were compared by one-way ANOVA with Sidak's multiple comparisons tests. Held by TCRdb, this immuneACCESS table contains in-frame sequences only and omits some clones. Under half of the omission traces to an unresolved V gene where checked; the cause of the rest is unknown. That table supplies the V and J calls and clone size; D and trimming were determined from the DNA. This sample is represented by about 100,000 clones; roughly 87% of them were singletons. Around 4.4% of the sample is taken by the ten largest.

The intended sense of this specimen's time point label: baseline before first vaccination. Vaccinee samples came from UK trials COV001 and COV002, including a single-blind randomized controlled phase 2/3 trial of AZD1222 (ChAdOx1 nCoV-19) in healthy adults. For TCRbeta chain sequencing, PBMC samples were collected from trial participants at day 0 and at day 28 after the second dose. The junction carries 12 bases between V and J, which are trimmed by 0 bases and 1 base respectively. Via the germline V gene, CDR1 is SGHNT and CDR2 YENEEA. There are 16 amino acids in the CDR3, from cysteine to phenylalanine inclusive. CDR3 DNA is the only sequence kept; it has 48 bases, read in frame from the first base.

Recombination joined TRBV11-3 with TRBJ1-1; TRBD1 is a possible D gene, resting on 5 matching bases. The clonotype originates from an adult in good health. This specimen consisted of peripheral blood, obtained on day 0 of AZD1222 vaccination. The CDR3 reads CASSLDGRGGNTEAFF. The base sequence is TGTGCCAGCAGCTTAGATGGTCGGGGGGGGAACACTGAAGCTTTCTTT.